One sample yielded the 27 T cell receptor beta chains listed below, sequenced in a study of T cell responses to AZD1222 COVID-19 vaccine. Assay: immunoSEQ multiplex PCR; the TCRdb copy retains only in-frame clones and omits some. The profile covers 100,000 to 150,000 clones, with 75% to 90% appearing a single time and around 10% taken by the ten largest. This specimen consisted of peripheral blood, obtained on day 0 of MenACWY control vaccination. All receptors derive from an adult in good health.

J is TRBJ1-4 and V is TRBV5-1, with D possibly TRBD1 on 6 matching bases. Trimming took 6 bases from V and 3 from J, leaving 15 bases between them. Looked up from germline, CDR1 is SGHRS and CDR2 is YFSETQ. The CDR3 extends over 15 amino acids. CDR3 amino acids: CASTIGGASNEKLFF. CDR3 sequence (DNA): TGCGCCAGCACCATCGGGGGGGCATCTAATGAAAAACTGTTTTTT.

This clone was seen a single time. The chain recombines TRBV4-3 with TRBJ2-5; D possibly corresponds to TRBD1 (5 bases). Trimming removed 0 bases from V and 4 bases from J, with 15 bases in between. Germline CDR1 and CDR2: LGHNA and YSLEER. The CDR3 sequence is 16 residues long. The CDR3 spells CASSQDFLWQGETQYF. The CDR3 nucleotides are TGCGCCAGCAGCCAAGATTTCCTTTGGCAGGGAGAGACCCAGTACTTC.

The rearrangement links TRBV5-4 to TRBJ1-6; no reliable D call. V was clipped by 4 bases and J by 7 bases, with 6 bases between them. This CDR3 contains 12 residues. Germline CDR1 reads SGHNT; CDR2 reads YYREEE (reference sequence). The CDR3 region is CASSDDNSPLHF. DNA of the CDR3: TGTGCCAGCAGCGACGACAATTCACCCCTCCACTTT.

V and J are TRBV29-1 and TRBJ1-2; D not resolved. This CDR3 has 16 residues. Between the trimmed V and J ends, which lost 7 bases and 0 bases, there was a span of 21 bases. Germline-derived CDR1 and CDR2 are SQVTM and ANQGSEA. CDR3 nucleotides: TGCAGCGGTGACGACTATTTGGAGACCGCTAACTATGGCTACACCTTC. Its translation: CSGDDYLETANYGYTF.

This chain connects TRBV6-5 to TRBJ2-7; D may be TRBD2 (5 bases). From germline, CDR1 is MNHEY and CDR2 SVGAGI. This CDR3 spans 13 amino acids. The V end lost 11 bases, the J end lost 3 bases, and 17 bases lay between the germline ends. Here the CDR3 reads CASQRAGGYEQYF. DNA for the CDR3: TGTGCCTCCCAAAGGGCAGGAGGCTACGAGCAGTACTTC.

This clone has only one observation. V usage is TRBV7-8 and J usage is TRBJ2-7; TRBD2 aligns across 10 bases. Germline loops: CDR1 SGHVS, CDR2 FQNEAQ. This CDR3 region has 14 residues. V shed 6 bases and J 0 bases; nucleotides not matched to a gene: 2. The CDR3, as DNA: TGTGCCAGCAGTAGGACTAGCGGCTCCTACGAGCAGTACTTC. Residues: CASSRTSGSYEQYF.

This sequence joins TRBV12-3 or TRBV12-4 and TRBJ2-3; D unresolved. V was shortened by 6 bases and J by 3 bases, with 10 bases between the two germline ends. This CDR3 is 13 amino acids long. This CDR3 is CASRQKTTDTQYF. CDR3 sequence (DNA): TGTGCCAGCAGACAAAAAACGACAGATACGCAGTATTTT.

This sequence joins TRBV5-1 and TRBJ1-2; unclear D gene. Trimming stripped 0 bases from V and 8 bases from J, with 11 bases between. The germline gives CDR1 SGHRS, CDR2 YFSETQ. This CDR3 spans 13 amino acids. CDR3 residues: CASSLERVGGYTF. In nucleotides, the CDR3 is TGCGCCAGCAGCTTGGAACGGGTGGGCGGCTACACCTTC.

This clone came up a few times. The chain carries TRBV7-2 and TRBJ2-2; D perhaps matches TRBD2 (6 bases). The CDR3 is made up of 15 amino acids. V was cut by 5 bases and J by 4 bases, with 14 bases left in between. From germline, CDR1 is SGHTA and CDR2 FQGNSA. As DNA, the CDR3 is TGTGCCAGCAGCATTAGAGCGGGTCCCACCGGGGAGCTGTTTTTT. It yields the protein CASSIRAGPTGELFF.

The chain couples TRBV7-9 to TRBJ1-1; D is ambiguous. The CDR3 extends over 13 amino acids. V was trimmed by 0 bases and J by 6 bases, leaving 8 bases between them. CDR1 is SEHNR and CDR2 is FQNEAQ in the germline V gene (reference sequence). CDR3 sequence: CASSLAGEPEAFF. CDR3 DNA: TGTGCCAGCAGCTTAGCGGGTGAACCTGAAGCTTTCTTT.

Only a few counts were recorded for this clone. This chain links TRBV24-1 with TRBJ1-3; no firm D call. V was cut by 0 bases and J by 4 bases, with 6 bases left in between. This CDR3 region has 14 residues. CDR1 and CDR2 (germline): KGHDR, SFDVKD. CDR3 residues: CATSDLLDGNTIYF. For the CDR3, the DNA is TGTGCCACCAGTGATTTGCTCGACGGAAACACCATATATTTT.

The gene calls are TRBV5-8 and TRBJ1-6; 7 nucleotides agree with TRBD1. From germline, CDR1 is SGHTS and CDR2 YDEGEE. V trimming: 0 bases; J trimming: 7 bases; junction bases outside the gene matches: 4. The CDR3 has 15 amino acids. The CDR3 DNA is TGTGCCAGCAGCTTGGGGGACAGTTGGAATTCACCCCTCCACTTT. This gives the protein CASSLGDSWNSPLHF.

The chain uses TRBV6-2 or TRBV6-3 and TRBJ1-3, with 7 bases matching TRBD1. The CDR3 length is 14 residues. V shed 4 bases, J shed 4 bases, and the junction held 4 bases outside the gene matches. Per germline, CDR1 MNHEY and CDR2 SVGEGT. CDR3 in amino acids: CASSSTGTGNTIYF. CDR3 nucleotides: TGTGCCAGCAGTTCGACAGGGACAGGAAACACCATATATTTT.

This chain links TRBV6-6 with TRBJ1-1; maybe TRBD1 (5 bases). Trimming stripped 4 bases from V and 6 bases from J, with 12 bases between. Germline V CDR1 and CDR2: MNHNY, SVGAGI (reference sequence). The CDR3 length is 13 residues. The CDR3 loop is CASSLGGRAEAFF. CDR3 DNA: TGTGCCAGCAGTTTGGGGGGTAGGGCTGAAGCTTTCTTT.

The chain has TRBV27 and TRBJ1-1; a weak D match, TRBD1 (5 bases). This CDR3 region has 14 residues. The germline V and J ends were trimmed by 1 base and 5 bases, with 11 bases remaining between them. Per germline, CDR1 MNHEY and CDR2 SMNVEV (reference sequence). CDR3 amino acids: CASSLLGGLTEAFF. The CDR3 bases are TGTGCCAGCAGTTTATTGGGGGGTTTAACTGAAGCTTTCTTT.

The chain employs TRBV24-1 and TRBJ2-4; D might be TRBD1 (6 bases). This CDR3 has 13 amino acids. CDR1 is KGHDR and CDR2 is SFDVKD in the germline V gene. V lost 4 bases to trimming and J lost 9 bases, with 12 bases between them. The CDR3 region has the DNA TGTGCCACCAGTGACTTTATAGGGGGCATTCAGTACTTC. Residues: CATSDFIGGIQYF.

This chain joins TRBV7-2 and TRBJ2-1; 7 bases match TRBD2. Germline V gives CDR1 SGHTA, CDR2 FQGNSA. This CDR3 is 18 amino acids long. Unmatched junction bases numbered 16, after V lost 1 base and J lost 7 bases. The CDR3 region has the DNA TGTGCCAGCAGCTTAGGGGGTGGAATAACGGGAGGTTCGAATGAGCAGTTCTTC. Residues: CASSLGGGITGGSNEQFF.

This clone came up once. The rearrangement uses TRBV3-1 (or the pseudogene TRBV3-2) and TRBJ2-1; TRBD2 might be the D (6 bases). Trimming pared 0 bases from V and 8 bases from J, leaving 20 bases between. This CDR3 is 17 amino acids long. The germline V gene encodes CDR1 LGHDT and CDR2 YNNKEL (reference sequence). CDR3 nucleotides: TGTGCCAGCAGCCAAGAAGGCGCGGGAAAACTTTCGGATGAGCAGTTCTTC. This codes for CASSQEGAGKLSDEQFF.

The chain recombines TRBV19 with TRBJ1-2, with 8 bases identical to TRBD1. Trimming took 10 bases from V and 8 from J; bases not matched to a gene: 12. CDR1 LNHDA and CDR2 SQIVND come from the germline V gene (reference sequence). The CDR3 spans 13 residues. CDR3 nucleotide sequence: TGTGCCACCCGGACAGGGTCGTTTGGCGGCTACACCTTC. Amino acid sequence: CATRTGSFGGYTF.

This clone has a handful of counts. The chain carries TRBV6-1 and TRBJ1-6; D might be TRBD1 (5 bases). The V gene lost 1 base and the J gene lost 7 bases, with 8 bases spanning the gap. Per the germline V gene, CDR1 is MNHNS and CDR2 is SASEGT. CDR3 length: 14 residues. Written as DNA, the CDR3 is TGTGCCAGCAGTGAAGTGAAGGGGAATTCACCCCTCCACTTT. This codes for CASSEVKGNSPLHF.

This clone was seen a single time. The V call is TRBV29-1, the J call TRBJ1-1; 7 positions agree with TRBD1. V gave up 7 bases and J gave up 6 bases; unmatched junction bases: 5. Germline V gene data show CDR1 as SQVTM and CDR2 as ANQGSEA. The CDR3 runs to 11 residues. This CDR3 reads CSAFRGSEAFF. CDR3 bases: TGCAGCGCATTCAGGGGGTCTGAAGCTTTCTTT. Filled out from reference TRBV29-1 and TRBJ1-1, the complete variable domain reads SAVISQKPSRDICQRGTSLTIQCQVDSQVTMMFWYRQQPGQSLTLIATANQGSEATYESGFVIDKFPISRPNLTFSTLTVSNMSPEDSSIYLCSAFRGSEAFFGQGTRLTVV.

The CDR3 region is CASNRGVMDNEQFF. As DNA, the CDR3 is TGTGCCAGCAATCGGGGGGTCATGGACAATGAGCAGTTCTTC. The gene calls are TRBV9 and TRBJ2-1; the match to TRBD2 covers 7 bases. Germline CDR1 SGDLS, CDR2 YYNGEE. CDR3 length: 14 residues. V lost 6 bases to trimming and J lost 5 bases; unmatched junction nucleotides: 8.

This chain connects TRBV5-4 to TRBJ2-7; D gene unclear. Germline V gene sequence: CDR1 SGHNT, CDR2 YYREEE (reference sequence). Deletions cut 4 bases from V and 3 bases from J, with 8 bases between. CDR3 length: 12 amino acids. CDR3 in DNA: TGTGCCAGCAGCCCCAACGGCTACGAGCAGTACTTC. Translation gives CASSPNGYEQYF.

This chain joins TRBV14 and TRBJ2-7, with TRBD2 identical over 7 bases. The ends lost 0 bases at V and 3 bases at J; junction bases unmatched: 14. CDR1 and CDR2 from the germline V gene are SGHDN and FVKESK. This CDR3 has 18 amino acids. The CDR3 spells CASSQERWWGEGLYEQYF. Here the CDR3 DNA reads TGTGCCAGCAGCCAAGAACGGTGGTGGGGGGAGGGCCTCTACGAGCAGTACTTC. The complete variable domain, with remaining parts taken from reference TRBV14 and TRBJ2-7, reads EAGVTQFPSHSVIEKGQTVTLRCDPISGHDNLYWYRRVMGKEIKFLLHFVKESKQDESGMPNNRFLAERTGGTYSTLKVQPAELEDSGVYFCASSQERWWGEGLYEQYFGPGTRLTVT.

The chain recombines TRBV10-2 with TRBJ1-6, with 9 bases aligning to TRBD1. Trimming at V came to 6 bases and at J to 7 bases, leaving 16 bases not matched to a gene. CDR1 is WSHSY, CDR2 SAAADI, per germline. This CDR3 has 18 amino acids. CDR3: CASSTGTGRGGRNSPLHF. Here the CDR3 DNA reads TGCGCCAGCAGCACCGGGACAGGGAGGGGAGGAAGGAATTCACCCCTCCACTTT.

The rearrangement links TRBV2 to TRBJ1-6; tentative D call: TRBD1 (6 bases). The germline V gene encodes CDR1 SNHLY and CDR2 FYNNEI. V lost 0 bases and J lost 9, with 15 bases in between. The CDR3 extends over 16 amino acids. The chain's CDR3 is CASSEALRGAGSPLHF. CDR3 coding DNA: TGTGCCAGCAGTGAAGCCTTGAGGGGGGCAGGTTCACCCCTCCACTTT.

V is TRBV19 and J is TRBJ1-1; no clear D gene. Trimming took 5 bases from V and 0 from J, leaving 10 bases between them. The CDR3 has 14 residues. Germline V lookup: CDR1 LNHDA, CDR2 SQIVND (reference sequence). The CDR3 sequence is CASSLGRLNTEAFF. The CDR3, as DNA: TGTGCCAGTAGTCTCGGGAGATTGAACACTGAAGCTTTCTTT.